The source of this TCR beta chain is a study of cytomegalovirus exposure and HLA in healthy donors. Study conclusions and caveats: For TCR beta chains, V- and J-gene trimming was later linked to a missense DCLRE1C variant. Relative to the approximately 680-donor mean, N-insertions were reportedly fewer in an Asian-associated ancestry cluster in a later analysis. In vitro experiments confirmed that a few CMV-associated chains were specific for CMV antigens. Being productive about 87% or about 30% of the time was typical of most TCR beta V segments in an earlier analysis.

As concerns this clone: The antigen is unknown.

Primers for the PCR totalled 60 Vbeta and 13 Jbeta. The repertoire was sequenced with immunoSEQ multiplex PCR; TCRdb's copy has only in-frame clones and lacks some. The sample lists roughly 110,000 clones; roughly 68% were seen once. Sequenced input: PBMCs. The receptor was isolated from a man aged 25-45 years in good health and CMV-seropositive.

In DNA, the CDR3 is TGTGCCAGCAGCTTAACCAGCGGGGAGCTGTTTTTT. Protein product: CASSLTSGELFF. The chain carries TRBV11-2 and TRBJ2-2; D ambiguous. Germline CDR1 is SGHAT and CDR2 is FQNNGV. The ends were cut back, 2 bases at V and 7 bases at J, with 5 bases in the middle. This CDR3 is built from 12 residues.